This TCR beta chain was found in a study of shared clonotypes between healthy human individuals. Profiling relied on immunoSEQ multiplex PCR, and the TCRdb table lists in-frame clones only, not all of them. The top ten hold about 1.1% of the sample, which has just over 2,000,000 clones, about 95% seen once. Positive CCR7 selection of CD45RO-negative cells yielded the naive CD8 cells, and terminally differentiated effector memory CD45RA+ cells were excluded. Comments on this clone: Antigen unknown.

The study's findings and limits: Clonotypes that were shared across four donors made up 4% to 6% of naive CD4 clonotypes. Sharing of clonotypes among donors was expected to vary with sequencing depth.

V gave up 1 base and J gave up 4 bases, with 13 bases separating them. CDR3 length: 15 amino acids. Germline V gene lookup returns CDR1 SGHVS and CDR2 FNYEAQ. V and J are TRBV7-6 and TRBJ1-1; D not resolved. The clonotype was recovered from a man younger than 35 in good health. Sequencing was performed on naive CD8+ T cells sorted from blood. The CDR3 coding sequence is TGTGCCAGCAGCTTAGTGGCTCGGGTAAGCACTGAAGCTTTCTTT. Its translation: CASSLVARVSTEAFF.